What follows describes a single T cell receptor (beta chain). The authors plated 200,000 CFSE-labeled responder cells with 200,000 irradiated, violet-dye-labeled stimulator cells. Sorting after the reaction isolated proliferating CFSE-low CD3+CD4+ and CD3+CD8+ responders. V gave up 3 bases and J gave up 5 bases, with 6 bases separating them. Germline CDR1 reads MNHEY; CDR2 reads SMNVEV (reference sequence). There are 12 residues in the CDR3. Data came from immunoSEQ multiplex PCR; TCRdb stores just in-frame clones and leaves some out. The profile covers roughly 21,000 clones, with about a third appearing a single time and about 9% taken by the ten largest. This specimen comes from a study of graft-versus-host responses after intestinal transplantation. Study as a whole: Recipients had transplants, and these were multivisceral, liver-intestinal, or isolated intestinal. Anti-thymocyte globulin induction preceded two to three years of tacrolimus and steroid maintenance in all recipients. Study conclusions and caveats: Clonal ratios of graft-versus-host to host-versus-graft in allografts were high for patients exhibiting graft-donor T cell macrochimerism.

The chain joins TRBV27 to TRBJ2-3; D is unresolved. Source: alloreactive CD8+ T cells from a mixed lymphocyte reaction culture, taken before intestinal transplant. Noted subset: CFSE-low proliferating T cells sorted from roughly six-day pre-transplant mixed lymphocyte reaction (GvH or HvG direction). The sequence derives from a human patient who received an intestinal transplant. CDR3 protein: CASSFFKDTQYF. The DNA for the CDR3 is TGTGCCAGCAGTTTTTTCAAAGATACGCAGTATTTT.